The entry below describes one TCR beta chain. This sample is drawn from a study of blood T cell repertoires in COVID-19. Across the study: Some COVID-19 samples were acute and others convalescent; all came from the United States, Italy and Spain. PBMCs, B-cell-depleted T cells, or T cells were the source of the cDNA or gDNA that made up the material.

Germline assignment: CDR1 SGHAT and CDR2 FQNNGV. CDR3 length: 14 residues. V was clipped by 0 bases and J by 3 bases; unmatched bases: 2. In the authors' workflow: Scientists estimated how many nucleated cells there were by amplifying reference gene primers. Some clones are missing from TCRdb's copy, which holds only in-frame ones; the method was immunoSEQ multiplex PCR. Clone size and V and J calls were adopted from that table, with D and trimming inferred from the DNA. There are 50,000 to 80,000 clones in the sample; about 86% occur only once, and approximately 7.2% lies in the top ten. Sequences were obtained from peripheral blood. V usage is TRBV11-2 and J usage is TRBJ2-7; 7 nucleotides agree with TRBD1. This receptor was taken from a man between 45 and 60 years old with active COVID-19. The CDR3 sequence is CASSLERGLYEQYF. The CDR3 DNA is TGTGCCAGCAGCTTAGAAAGGGGGCTCTACGAGCAGTACTTC.